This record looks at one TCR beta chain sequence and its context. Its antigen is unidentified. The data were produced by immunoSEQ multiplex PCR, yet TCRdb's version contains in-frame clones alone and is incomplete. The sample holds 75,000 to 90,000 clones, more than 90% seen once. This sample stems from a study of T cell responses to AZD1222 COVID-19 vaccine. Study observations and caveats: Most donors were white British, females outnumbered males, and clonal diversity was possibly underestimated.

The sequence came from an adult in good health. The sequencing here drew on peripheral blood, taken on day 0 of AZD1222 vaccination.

This CDR3 is CASSLAGSSYEQYF. CDR3 nucleotides: TGCGCCAGCAGCTTGGCCGGCAGCTCCTACGAGCAGTACTTC. The chain joins TRBV5-1 to TRBJ2-7; D gene unclear. The CDR3 sequence is 14 residues long. CDR1 is SGHRS and CDR2 is YFSETQ in the germline V gene. V lost 0 bases and J lost 0, with 7 bases in between.